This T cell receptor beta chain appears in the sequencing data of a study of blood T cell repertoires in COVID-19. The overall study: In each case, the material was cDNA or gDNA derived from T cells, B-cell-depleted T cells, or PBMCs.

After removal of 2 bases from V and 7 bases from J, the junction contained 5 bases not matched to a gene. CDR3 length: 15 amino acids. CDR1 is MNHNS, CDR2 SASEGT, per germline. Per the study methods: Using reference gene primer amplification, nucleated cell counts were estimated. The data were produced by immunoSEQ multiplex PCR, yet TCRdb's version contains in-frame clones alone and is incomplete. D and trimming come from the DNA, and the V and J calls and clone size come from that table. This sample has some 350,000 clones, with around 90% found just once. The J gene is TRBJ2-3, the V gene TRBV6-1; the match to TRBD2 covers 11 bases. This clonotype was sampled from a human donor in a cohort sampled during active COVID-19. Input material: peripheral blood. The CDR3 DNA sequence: TGTGCCAGCAGTGAACTAGCGGGAGGCGGGAATACGCAGTATTTT. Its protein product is CASSELAGGGNTQYF.